Listed below are T cell receptor beta chains from one sample, sequenced in a study of cytomegalovirus exposure and HLA in healthy donors. Only in-frame clones appear in the TCRdb table, and some are missing; sequencing was by immunoSEQ multiplex PCR. The sample has some 77,000 clones; 79% are singletons. The material sequenced was PBMCs. The source of these receptors is a middle-aged woman in good health and CMV-seropositive. Both conserved end residues are part of each CDR3. The D gene is left open where the match is weak. Clone size is shown for a subset of rows, as once, few, many or a class of expanded clone.

CDR3 protein	CDR3 DNA	D gene	clone size	V gene	J gene
CASSSNRGTNEKLFF	TGTGCCAGCAGTAGTAACAGGGGAACTAATGAAAAACTGTTTTTT	TRBD1	-	TRBV27	TRBJ1-4
CATRQGDYGYTF	TGTGCCACAAGACAGGGTGACTATGGCTACACCTTC	TRBD1	-	TRBV28	TRBJ1-2
CSASRYREAFF	TGCAGTGCTAGTCGTTACAGGGAAGCTTTCTTT	-	-	TRBV20-1	TRBJ1-1
CASSYEKNTEAFF	TGTGCCAGCAGCTACGAGAAGAACACTGAAGCTTTCTTT	-	-	TRBV5-1	TRBJ1-1
CASRERTEAFF	TGTGCCAGCAGGGAGCGCACTGAAGCTTTCTTT	-	-	TRBV6-1	TRBJ1-1
CASTTGGWTEAFF	TGTGCCAGCACTACAGGGGGCTGGACTGAAGCTTTCTTT	TRBD1	once	TRBV6-1	TRBJ1-1
CASSLDTGSYEQYF	TGTGCCAGCAGCCTGGACACGGGCTCCTACGAGCAGTACTTC	-	-	TRBV6-5	TRBJ2-7
CASSPSPPGQLYGYTF	TGTGCCAGCAGTCCCTCCCCCCCGGGACAGCTCTATGGCTACACCTTC	TRBD1	-	TRBV28	TRBJ1-2
CASLSGSVPDTQYF	TGTGCCAGCCTCAGCGGCTCCGTCCCAGATACGCAGTATTTT	-	-	TRBV2	TRBJ2-3
CAWQGGQGPQGGAQYF	TGTGCCTGGCAAGGAGGACAGGGGCCGCAGGGAGGGGCCCAGTACTTC	TRBD1	-	TRBV30	TRBJ2-5
CASSTVLTGLYNEQFF	TGTGCCAGCAGCACCGTTTTGACAGGCCTTTACAATGAGCAGTTCTTC	-	-	TRBV27	TRBJ2-1
CASSTGTGGFQPQHF	TGTGCCAGCAGCACCGGGACAGGGGGCTTTCAGCCCCAGCATTTT	TRBD1	few	TRBV6-1	TRBJ1-5
CASSLAGTYNSPLHF	TGTGCCAGCAGCTTGGCGGGGACCTATAATTCACCCCTCCACTTT	-	few	TRBV5-4	TRBJ1-6
CASSFYRTDSSYEQYF	TGCGCCAGCAGCTTTTATAGGACGGACAGCTCCTACGAGCAGTACTTC	-	-	TRBV5-1	TRBJ2-7
CASSADSSSGNTIYF	TGTGCCAGCAGCGCAGACAGCAGCTCTGGAAACACCATATATTTT	-	-	TRBV5-6	TRBJ1-3
CASSYRGTGYGYTF	TGTGCCAGCAGTTACCGAGGGACAGGGTATGGCTACACCTTC	TRBD1	-	TRBV27	TRBJ1-2
CASSQLDTQYF	TGTGCCAGCAGCCAACTAGATACGCAGTATTTT	-	-	TRBV5-5	TRBJ2-3
CASSQDFWQGGEGNTEAFF	TGCGCCAGCAGCCAAGATTTCTGGCAGGGTGGAGAAGGGAACACTGAAGCTTTCTTT	-	-	TRBV4-1	TRBJ1-1
CSVGGDRGNTEAFF	TGCAGCGTTGGTGGGGACAGGGGGAACACTGAAGCTTTCTTT	TRBD1	-	TRBV29-1	TRBJ1-1
CASSLGGMDSQPQHF	TGTGCCAGCAGCTTAGGAGGCATGGACAGCCAGCCCCAGCATTTT	-	few	TRBV7-2	TRBJ1-5
CAQQGSSYEQYF	TGTGCCCAGCAGGGTAGCTCCTACGAGCAGTACTTC	-	-	TRBV2	TRBJ2-7
CSVETGSPISYNEQFF	TGCAGCGTTGAAACAGGTAGTCCTATATCCTACAATGAGCAGTTCTTC	-	-	TRBV29-1	TRBJ2-1
CASSLALNLDTEAFF	TGTGCCAGCAGCTTAGCGCTTAACTTAGACACTGAAGCTTTCTTT	-	-	TRBV7-9	TRBJ1-1
CASSPSGAGGLSPLHF	TGTGCCAGCTCACCAAGTGGAGCAGGGGGCTTATCACCCCTCCACTTT	TRBD1	few	TRBV18	TRBJ1-6
CASSIQPGLAGAPTPYNEQFF	TGTGCCAGTAGTATCCAACCGGGACTAGCGGGGGCCCCCACGCCGTACAATGAGCAGTTCTTC	TRBD2	-	TRBV19	TRBJ2-1
CASSRDRGLEQYF	TGTGCCAGCAGCCGGGACAGGGGTCTCGAGCAGTACTTC	TRBD1	-	TRBV7-3	TRBJ2-7
CASSLLAGGRETQYF	TGTGCCAGCAGCTTACTAGCGGGGGGGCGTGAGACCCAGTACTTC	TRBD2	-	TRBV7-6	TRBJ2-5
CASSPRRSLEYNEQFF	TGTGCCAGCAGTCCCCGGAGGAGCCTCGAATACAATGAGCAGTTCTTC	-	-	TRBV27	TRBJ2-1
CAYGQANTEAFF	TGTGCCTACGGACAAGCGAACACTGAAGCTTTCTTT	-	-	TRBV30	TRBJ1-1
CASSFIGGGADTQYF	TGTGCCAGCAGCTTTATTGGCGGGGGGGCAGATACGCAGTATTTT	TRBD2	-	TRBV5-8	TRBJ2-3
CASRGPGLADTGELFF	TGTGCCAGCAGAGGGCCTGGACTAGCGGACACCGGGGAGCTGTTTTTT	TRBD2	-	TRBV7-9	TRBJ2-2
CASSQGYYNEQFF	TGTGCCAGCTCACAGGGTTACTACAATGAGCAGTTCTTC	-	-	TRBV5-5	TRBJ2-1
CASSRREPYEQYF	TGTGCCAGTAGTCGGCGGGAGCCCTACGAGCAGTACTTC	TRBD2	few	TRBV19	TRBJ2-7
CASSFGQNTGELFF	TGTGCCAGCAGCTTTGGACAGAACACCGGGGAGCTGTTTTTT	-	-	TRBV5-6	TRBJ2-2
CASSVGGSSYEQYF	TGTGCCAGCAGCGTAGGTGGGAGCTCCTACGAGCAGTACTTC	-	-	TRBV9	TRBJ2-7
CASSLGVSEQYF	TGTGCCAGCAGCTTAGGAGTTTCCGAGCAGTACTTC	-	-	TRBV7-9	TRBJ2-7
CAGSSLRQDYGYTF	TGTGCCGGCAGTTCCCTCAGACAGGACTATGGCTACACCTTC	-	-	TRBV2	TRBJ1-2
CAWSREGTGELFF	TGTGCCTGGAGTAGGGAGGGGACCGGGGAGCTGTTTTTT	TRBD2	-	TRBV30	TRBJ2-2
CASTRRRPGGGMNTEAFF	TGCGCCAGCACCCGTCGACGGCCGGGGGGGGGCATGAACACTGAAGCTTTCTTT	-	-	TRBV10-2	TRBJ1-1
CASSPGGGSTDTQYF	TGTGCCAGCAGCCCTGGAGGCGGGAGCACAGATACGCAGTATTTT	-	-	TRBV11-3	TRBJ2-3
CSVETGQEVSTDTQYF	TGCAGCGTTGAAACCGGACAGGAGGTCAGCACAGATACGCAGTATTTT	TRBD1	-	TRBV29-1	TRBJ2-3
CASSSIRLNGELFF	TGCGCCAGCAGCTCGATTAGACTGAACGGGGAGCTGTTTTTT	-	once	TRBV5-1	TRBJ2-2
CATSSLRGGNEKLFF	TGTGCCACCAGCAGTTTACGGGGTGGGAATGAAAAACTGTTTTTT	-	-	TRBV15	TRBJ1-4
CASSVLGLVNEQYF	TGTGCCAGCAGCGTACTGGGACTCGTTAACGAGCAGTACTTC	-	-	TRBV9	TRBJ2-7
CSVDFLAGAEQFF	TGCAGCGTTGATTTTCTAGCGGGGGCCGAGCAGTTCTTC	TRBD2	-	TRBV29-1	TRBJ2-1
CASSVVTPGNEQFF	TGTGCCAGCAGCGTAGTAACCCCGGGCAATGAGCAGTTCTTC	-	-	TRBV9	TRBJ2-1
CASSLREALEQYF	TGTGCCAGCAGCTTGAGGGAGGCTTTGGAGCAGTACTTC	-	-	TRBV5-5	TRBJ2-7